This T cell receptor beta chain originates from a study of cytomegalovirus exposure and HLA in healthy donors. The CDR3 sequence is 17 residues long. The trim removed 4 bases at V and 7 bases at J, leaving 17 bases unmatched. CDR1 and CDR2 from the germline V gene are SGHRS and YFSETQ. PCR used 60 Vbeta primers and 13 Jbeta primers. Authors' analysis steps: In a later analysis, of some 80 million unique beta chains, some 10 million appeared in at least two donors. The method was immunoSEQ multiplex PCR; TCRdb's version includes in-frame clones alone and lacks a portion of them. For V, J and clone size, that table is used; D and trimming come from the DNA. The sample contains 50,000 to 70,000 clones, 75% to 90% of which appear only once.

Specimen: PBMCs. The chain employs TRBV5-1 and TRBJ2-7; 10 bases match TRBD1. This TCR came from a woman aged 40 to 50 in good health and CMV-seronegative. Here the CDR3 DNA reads TGCGCCAGCAGCCCCGGGGGACAGGGGCAGTTAAATGGAGAGCAGTACTTC. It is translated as CASSPGGQGQLNGEQYF.